Reported below is one T cell receptor (beta chain). The sample is drawn from a study of blood T cell repertoires in COVID-19. Turning to the study itself: Spain, Italy and the United States supplied samples that represented acute and convalescent COVID-19. Sources were T cells, B-cell-depleted T cells, or PBMCs; the material itself was cDNA or gDNA.

The authors' processing: Reference gene primer amplification gave nucleated cell count estimates. Sequencing was performed with immunoSEQ multiplex PCR; in TCRdb, only in-frame clones are kept and a portion is missing. V and J calls and clone size are given by that table; D and trimming were obtained from the DNA. The sample lists a few hundred thousand clones, 87% seen once, with 1% in the top ten. Deletions cut 3 bases from V and 6 bases from J, with 14 bases between. The germline V gene has CDR1 SNHLY and CDR2 FYNNEI. The CDR3 has 14 amino acids. The chain carries TRBV2 and TRBJ1-2, with unresolved D. The sample comprised peripheral blood. This receptor was identified in a man in his fifties or sixties with active or convalescent COVID-19. The CDR3 is CASSDLKLYNGYTF. The CDR3 DNA sequence: TGTGCCAGCAGTGACTTAAAACTGTATAATGGCTACACCTTC.